The 21 T cell receptor beta chains given below trace back to one sample, sequenced in a study of blood T cells in healthy people across ages. Alongside a J-beta primer mix, a sample-barcoded 5' primer served in a second PCR lasting roughly 7 to 11 cycles. TCRdb re-analysed the 5' RACE reads in MiXCR, keeping a single row per CDR3 protein. Of 1.5 million to 2 million distinct CDR3 sequences listed, less than 50% are singletons. The sequenced material came from blood. These receptors originate from a woman aged 40 to 49 in good health.

The rearrangement joins TRBV7-2 to TRBJ2-7, with TRBD2 identical over 12 bases. Germline assignment: CDR1 SGHTA and CDR2 FQGNSA. The CDR3 is made up of 15 amino acids. After removal of 5 bases from V and 3 bases from J, the junction contained 5 bases not matched to a gene. The chain's CDR3 is CASSISSGGVYEQYF. In DNA form, the CDR3 reads TGTGCCAGCAGCATATCTAGCGGGGGGGTCTACGAGCAGTACTTC.

The genes are TRBV20-1 and TRBJ2-3, with D possibly being TRBD2 (6 bases). Between the trimmed V and J ends, which lost 3 bases and 4 bases, there was a span of 17 bases. CDR1 and CDR2 (germline): DFQATT, SNEGSKA (reference sequence). CDR3 length: 15 amino acids. DNA for the CDR3: TGCAGTGCTAGTTCCTCCCGGGGGTTGTCAGATACGCAGTATTTT. Encoded protein: CSASSSRGLSDTQYF.

This clonotype was seen a handful of times. This rearrangement joins TRBV20-1 to TRBJ2-6; 7 bases align to TRBD1. This CDR3 comprises 17 residues. Germline loops: CDR1 DFQATT, CDR2 SNEGSKA (reference sequence). V shed 1 base and J 0 bases; nucleotides not matched to a gene: 6. The CDR3, as DNA: TGCAGTGCTAGAGTGGGGACAGTATCCTCTGGGGCCAACGTCCTGACTTTC. Its protein product is CSARVGTVSSGANVLTF.

The V gene is TRBV6-2 or TRBV6-3, the J gene TRBJ2-3; D might be TRBD2 (5 bases). The CDR3 runs 15 residues. V was shortened by 7 bases and J by 1 base, with 15 bases between the two germline ends. Germline V lookup: CDR1 MNHEY, CDR2 SVGEGT. The CDR3 spells CASTLIGSRTDTQYF. The CDR3 nucleotides are TGTGCCAGCACCCTCATAGGGAGTCGCACAGATACGCAGTATTTT.

V gene TRBV5-1 combines with J gene TRBJ2-5; TRBD2 matches at 10 bases. From germline, CDR1 is SGHRS and CDR2 YFSETQ. The CDR3 sequence is 16 residues long. Trimming took 6 bases from V and 0 from J; bases not matched to a gene: 8. CDR3: CASIPGLAAYQETQYF. For the CDR3, the DNA is TGCGCCAGCATCCCCGGACTAGCGGCGTACCAAGAGACCCAGTACTTC. Using reference TRBV5-1 and TRBJ2-5 for the parts outside the CDR3, the full variable domain is KAGVTQTPRYLIKTRGQQVTLSCSPISGHRSVSWYQQTPGQGLQFLFEYFSETQRNKGNFPGRFSGRQFSNSRSEMNVSTLELGDSALYLCASIPGLAAYQETQYFGPGTRLLVL.

This chain connects TRBV28 to TRBJ2-5; no firm D call. The end of the DNA aligns better with TRBJ2-7, so the J call may be wrong. Germline values: CDR1 MDHEN, CDR2 SYDVKM. This CDR3 has 12 residues. CDR3 nucleotides: TGTGCCAGCAGGCCCCAAGCGTGCGAGCAGTACTTC. The encoded protein is CASRPQACEQYF.

This clonotype was detected only once. The V call is TRBV12-3 or TRBV12-4, the J call TRBJ1-2; TRBD1 matches 7 bases. The CDR3 has 15 amino acids. The V gene end was trimmed by 6 bases and the J gene end by 4 bases; junction bases not matched to a gene: 11. The CDR3 DNA reads as TGTGCCAGCAGCTTTAACAGGGGCGCGAGCTATGGCTACACCTTC. Translated, it gives CASSFNRGASYGYTF.

This clonotype was observed a few times. With a much larger clone just one base away, this may be a read error. The chain's CDR3 is CASIRGGSYNEQFF. The CDR3 DNA sequence: TGTGCCAGCATCCGGGGGGGCTCCTACAATGAGCAGTTCTTC. The rearrangement uses TRBV28 and TRBJ2-1; TRBD2 agrees at 8 bases. Germline lookup yields CDR1 MDHEN and CDR2 SYDVKM. The V and J ends lost 7 bases and 0 bases, in that order; junction bases with no gene match: 2. The CDR3 is 14 residues long.

This sequence joins TRBV7-2 and TRBJ2-1; TRBD2 matches 8 bases. With 2 bases clipped from V and 8 bases from J, the junction kept 8 bases outside the gene matches. This CDR3 contains 15 residues. Germline values: CDR1 SGHTA, CDR2 FQGNSA. Here the CDR3 DNA reads TGTGCCAGCAGCTTACCCGGGGGGGCTATCTATGAGCAGTTCTTC. Amino acids: CASSLPGGAIYEQFF.

V gene TRBV20-1 combines with J gene TRBJ1-1, with TRBD1 as a possible D gene (6 bases). Per the germline V gene, CDR1 is DFQATT and CDR2 is SNEGSKA (reference sequence). CDR3 length equals 14 residues. Trimming took 0 bases from V and 8 from J, leaving 16 bases between them. The CDR3 reads CSARDQDSADEAFF. The CDR3 DNA sequence: TGCAGTGCTAGAGATCAGGACAGTGCGGACGAAGCTTTCTTT.

V and J are TRBV6-5 and TRBJ1-3, with a tentative D call TRBD1 (6 bases). V lost 7 bases and J lost 4, with 14 bases in between. Germline lookup yields CDR1 MNHEY and CDR2 SVGAGI. This CDR3 comprises 14 residues. The CDR3 sequence is CASIPRTDGNTIYF. The CDR3, as DNA: TGTGCCAGCATCCCCCGGACAGACGGAAACACCATATATTTT.

In DNA form, the CDR3 reads TGCGCCAGCAGCCAAGAACCGGGACAGGGAAGCTCCTACGAGCAGTACTTC. It specifies CASSQEPGQGSSYEQYF. The chain employs TRBV4-3 and TRBJ2-7; 9 bases map to TRBD1. The germline CDR1 and CDR2 sequences are LGHNA and YSLEER. The V segment lost 0 bases and the J segment 0 bases; nucleotides outside the gene matches: 6. The CDR3 runs to 17 residues.

This chain uses TRBV15 with TRBJ2-1; 7 bases agree with TRBD1. V lost 0 bases, J lost 9 bases, and 2 bases stayed unmatched. CDR1 LNHNV and CDR2 YYDKDF come from the germline V gene (reference sequence). This CDR3 is built from 13 residues. The CDR3 spells CATSRDWDSEQFF. The CDR3, as DNA: TGTGCCACCAGCAGAGATTGGGACAGTGAGCAGTTCTTC.

On this clonotype itself: A read error may account for a junction end that differs from germline. Written as DNA, the CDR3 is TGTACCAGCCGTTCAGGGAGCACAGATACGCAGTATTTT. Protein: CTSRSGSTDTQYF. The V call is TRBV27, the J call TRBJ2-3, with D perhaps matching TRBD1 (5 bases). Looked up from germline, CDR1 is MNHEY and CDR2 is SMNVEV (reference sequence). The CDR3 sequence is 13 residues long.

The chain has TRBV16 and TRBJ1-5; D gene uncertain. The CDR3 is 16 amino acids. Germline-derived CDR1 and CDR2 are KGHSY and FQNENV. The germline V and J ends were trimmed by 4 bases and 2 bases, with 15 bases remaining between them. This chain's CDR3 is CASSPPATGRNQPQHF. The CDR3 DNA sequence: TGTGCCAGCAGCCCACCCGCGACCGGGCGCAATCAGCCCCAGCATTTT.

This clonotype was detected a few times. The J gene is TRBJ2-5, the V gene TRBV7-2; 8 positions agree with TRBD2. CDR1 is SGHTA and CDR2 is FQGNSA in the germline V gene. Germline trimming cut 3 bases from V and 9 bases from J; bases unmatched to any gene: 12. The CDR3 length is 15 residues. The DNA of the CDR3 is TGTGCCAGCAGCTTCGGGGAACTAGCGGCGGCGCCCCAGTACTTC. Translated: CASSFGELAAAPQYF.

The gene calls are TRBV7-8 and TRBJ2-4; a weak D match, TRBD2 (6 bases). This CDR3 is built from 17 residues. Per germline, CDR1 SGHVS and CDR2 FQNEAQ. Trimming cost V 5 bases and J 0 bases, with 17 bases left between them. CDR3 region: CASSPQGLQLAKNIQYF. The CDR3 nucleotides read TGTGCCAGCAGCCCCCAGGGACTTCAACTAGCCAAAAACATTCAGTACTTC.

This clonotype was seen just once. This rearrangement joins TRBV3-1 to TRBJ2-5; D is tentatively TRBD1 or TRBD2 (5 bases each). The V gene's germline CDR1 is LGHDT and CDR2 YNNKEL (reference sequence). The CDR3 extends over 14 amino acids. V was trimmed by 5 bases and J by 4 bases, leaving 14 bases between them. The CDR3 sequence is CASSTRDRPETQYF. In DNA, the CDR3 is TGTGCCAGCAGCACCCGGGACCGCCCAGAGACCCAGTACTTC.

The chain links TRBV4-3 to TRBJ2-1, with TRBD2 matching 9 bases. From germline, CDR1 is LGHNA and CDR2 YSLEER. This CDR3 is 16 amino acids long. V shed 0 bases, J shed 3 bases, and the junction held 3 bases outside the gene matches. CDR3 loop: CASSQEAGGYYNEQFF. The DNA of the CDR3 is TGCGCCAGCAGCCAAGAAGCGGGGGGATACTACAATGAGCAGTTCTTC.

The chain links TRBV2 to TRBJ2-1; D might be TRBD1 (5 bases). This CDR3 contains 12 residues. Germline V gene lookup returns CDR1 SNHLY and CDR2 FYNNEI. V lost 8 bases and J 5 bases, leaving 10 bases between the germline ends. The CDR3 loop reads CASALGDNEQFF. CDR3 DNA: TGTGCCAGCGCCCTAGGGGACAATGAGCAGTTCTTC.

The chain employs TRBV15 and TRBJ2-4, with 9 bases lining up with TRBD2. The end of the DNA aligns better with TRBJ2-7, so the J call may be wrong. The CDR3 has 15 amino acids. Per germline, CDR1 LNHNV and CDR2 YYDKDF (reference sequence). The CDR3 is CATSREERGAYEQYF. The DNA of the CDR3 is TGTGCCACCAGCAGAGAGGAGCGGGGGGCGTACGAGCAGTACTTC.